These 14 T cell receptor beta chains share one sample of origin, sequenced in a study of blood T cell repertoires in COVID-19. Produced via immunoSEQ multiplex PCR; TCRdb's table is partial and in-frame only. The data show 120,000 to 150,000 clones, over 75% seen once. Specimen: peripheral blood. All receptors come from a man aged 45 to 65 with acute or convalescent COVID-19.

The V and J genes are TRBV9 and TRBJ1-5, with a tentative D call TRBD1 (5 bases). CDR1 and CDR2 from the germline V gene are SGDLS and YYNGEE. Between the trimmed V and J ends, which lost 4 bases and 0 bases, there was a span of 11 bases. The CDR3 extends over 15 amino acids. CDR3 sequence (DNA): TGTGCCAGCAGCTCTTCAGGGTATAGCAATCAGCCCCAGCATTTT. Its translation is CASSSSGYSNQPQHF. The variable domain in full, completed from reference TRBV9 and TRBJ1-5, reads DSGVTQTPKHLITATGQRVTLRCSPRSGDLSVYWYQQSLDQGLQFLIQYYNGEERAKGNILERFSAQQFPDLHSELNLSSLELGDSALYFCASSSSGYSNQPQHFGDGTRLSIL.

The chain has TRBV10-3 and TRBJ2-1, with D possibly being TRBD2 (5 bases). Per germline, CDR1 ENHRY and CDR2 SYGVKD. This CDR3 comprises 15 residues. V shed 2 bases and J shed 4 bases, with 12 bases lying between them. The CDR3 spells CAISEQDWSYNEQFF. In nucleotides, the CDR3 is TGTGCCATCAGTGAGCAGGACTGGAGTTACAATGAGCAGTTCTTC.

The chain is built from TRBV6-5 and TRBJ2-1; 12 bases match TRBD2. V trimming: 6 bases; J trimming: 7 bases; junction bases outside the gene matches: 7. CDR1 is MNHEY, CDR2 SVGAGI, per germline. This CDR3 has 15 amino acids. CDR3 protein: CASSPTSGSWNEQFF. In DNA, the CDR3 is TGTGCCAGCAGCCCGACTAGCGGGAGTTGGAATGAGCAGTTCTTC.

About this clone: Other DNA sequences in the sample encode the same CDR3. The chain combines TRBV6-1 with TRBJ1-2; 8 bases are shared with TRBD1. V was clipped by 3 bases and J by 5 bases; unmatched bases: 5. This CDR3 region has 14 residues. The germline gives CDR1 MNHNS, CDR2 SASEGT. The CDR3, as DNA: TGTGCCAGCAGTGAGGGAGACAGGGGATATGGCTACACCTTC. This codes for CASSEGDRGYGYTF.

To note about this clone: The same CDR3 can be traced to other DNA sequences in this sample. V and J are TRBV2 and TRBJ2-7; 8 bases map to TRBD1. This CDR3 is built from 14 residues. Germline trimming cut 2 bases from V and 1 base from J; bases unmatched to any gene: 1. Germline assignment: CDR1 SNHLY and CDR2 FYNNEI. CDR3: CASSERQGSYEQYF. CDR3 DNA sequence: TGTGCCAGCAGTGAAAGACAGGGGTCCTACGAGCAGTACTTC.

V is TRBV19 and J is TRBJ1-5; 7 bases agree with TRBD1. Germline V CDR1 and CDR2: LNHDA, SQIVND (reference sequence). The J segment lost 0 bases and the V segment lost 4 bases, leaving 3 bases of the junction unmatched. The CDR3 sequence is 15 residues long. The CDR3 bases are TGTGCCAGTAGTAAGGGGGCCTATAGCAATCAGCCCCAGCATTTT. Amino acids: CASSKGAYSNQPQHF. The variable domain in full, completed from reference TRBV19 and TRBJ1-5, reads DGGITQSPKYLFRKEGQNVTLSCEQNLNHDAMYWYRQDPGQGLRLIYYSQIVNDFQKGDIAEGYSVSREKKESFPLTVTSAQKNPTAFYLCASSKGAYSNQPQHFGDGTRLSIL.

The rearrangement uses TRBV6-1 and TRBJ1-6; TRBD1 is a possible D gene (5 bases). Germline CDR1 is MNHNS and CDR2 is SASEGT. The CDR3 is 15 amino acids. Trimming left V 3 bases short and J 4 bases short, with 10 bases between. In DNA, the CDR3 is TGTGCCAGCAGTGAGCCCGGGGGTTATAATTCACCCCTCCACTTT. The encoded protein is CASSEPGGYNSPLHF.

CDR3: CASRRRDIYTGELFF. In DNA, the CDR3 is TGTGCCAGCAGGAGACGGGACATCTACACCGGGGAGCTGTTTTTT. This chain uses TRBV27 with TRBJ2-2; D may be TRBD1 (6 bases). The CDR3 consists of 15 residues. The germline gives CDR1 MNHEY, CDR2 SMNVEV (reference sequence). V lost 6 bases and J 3 bases, leaving 14 bases between the germline ends.

The chain uses TRBV5-1 and TRBJ1-1, with TRBD1 matching over 9 bases. This CDR3 has 14 amino acids. V dropped 3 bases and J dropped 5; count of bases not matched to a gene: 5. Per the germline V gene, CDR1 is SGHRS and CDR2 is YFSETQ. The CDR3 sequence: CASSYGTGSTEAFF. In DNA form, the CDR3 reads TGCGCCAGCAGCTACGGGACAGGGAGTACTGAAGCTTTCTTT.

This sequence joins TRBV24-1 and TRBJ2-3; TRBD1 might be the D (7 bases). This CDR3 has 14 amino acids. The germline CDR1 and CDR2 sequences are KGHDR and SFDVKD. V was cut by 6 bases and J by 5 bases, with 14 bases left in between. This CDR3 is CATSLEGARDTQYF. CDR3 DNA: TGTGCCACCAGTCTGGAGGGGGCAAGAGATACGCAGTATTTT.

V gene TRBV10-3 combines with J gene TRBJ1-5, with 9 bases aligning to TRBD1. The junction had 9 bases not matched to a gene; V was cut back by 3 bases and J by 3 bases. The CDR3 length is 17 residues. Looked up from germline, CDR1 is ENHRY and CDR2 is SYGVKD. The CDR3 DNA reads as TGTGCCATCAGTGAACGGCCGGGGACAGGGCTCAATCAGCCCCAGCATTTT. It translates to CAISERPGTGLNQPQHF.

The chain joins TRBV9 to TRBJ2-2, with 7 bases aligning to TRBD1. This CDR3 has 18 residues. The germline CDR1 and CDR2 sequences are SGDLS and YYNGEE. V was clipped by 4 bases and J by 0 bases; unmatched bases: 12. This CDR3 is CASSPRTGFSTNTGELFF. In DNA form, the CDR3 reads TGTGCCAGCAGCCCCCGGACAGGATTTTCAACGAACACCGGGGAGCTGTTTTTT.

This clone has just one count. This CDR3 reads CASSAQADTQYF. The CDR3, as DNA: TGTGCCAGCAGCGCACAGGCAGATACGCAGTATTTT. The V gene is TRBV21-1, the J gene TRBJ2-3; TRBD1 reflects the table's D call only, with no check against the DNA. TRBV21-1 is a pseudogene. The CDR3 loop spans 12 amino acids.

The chain employs TRBV18 and TRBJ1-1, with a weak D call TRBD1 (5 bases). Germline V gives CDR1 KGHSH, CDR2 LQKENI. The length of the CDR3 is 14 residues. Deletions cut 6 bases from V and 4 bases from J, with 15 bases between. The CDR3 DNA follows: TGTGCCAGCTCTCTCGCAGTGGGGGGCACTGAAGCTTTCTTT. Protein sequence: CASSLAVGGTEAFF.